What follows are 20 T cell receptor beta chains derived from one specimen sequenced in a study of shared clonotypes between healthy human individuals. TCRdb keeps only in-frame clones here, not all; method: immunoSEQ multiplex PCR. The sample contains 850,000 to 1,200,000 clones, roughly 80% of which appear only once. The sample was memory CD4+ T cells sorted from blood. Subset: CD45RA-negative fraction. All receptors derive from a young man in good health.

This clone has a single count. The V gene is TRBV6-6, the J gene TRBJ2-5; no clear D gene. The CDR3 is 12 residues long. The V gene lost 5 bases and the J gene lost 6 bases, with 10 bases spanning the gap. The V gene's germline CDR1 is MNHNY and CDR2 SVGAGI (reference sequence). The CDR3 loop is CASSLSFQTQYF. The CDR3 DNA reads TGTGCCAGCAGTCTATCCTTTCAGACCCAGTACTTC.

The chain combines TRBV5-1 with TRBJ2-3, with 15 nucleotides matching TRBD2. The CDR3 spans 17 residues. The V gene's germline CDR1 is SGHRS and CDR2 YFSETQ. Trimming removed 2 bases from V and 4 bases from J; junction bases left unmatched: 5. CDR3 protein: CASSLGTSGGKADTQYF. The CDR3 nucleotides are TGCGCCAGCAGCTTAGGGACTAGCGGGGGGAAGGCAGATACGCAGTATTTT.

The chain employs TRBV28 and TRBJ2-7; D uncertain. CDR1 and CDR2 (germline): MDHEN, SYDVKM. The CDR3 is made up of 13 amino acids. Trimming left V 7 bases short and J 4 bases short, with 14 bases between. The CDR3 coding sequence is TGTGCCAGCACCCCGCGGCCTGGGTACGAGCAGTACTTC. Amino acids: CASTPRPGYEQYF.

The chain has TRBV7-9 and TRBJ2-7, with 14 bases matching TRBD2. Germline CDR1 reads SEHNR; CDR2 reads FQNEAQ (reference sequence). V gave up 1 base and J gave up 2 bases; unmatched junction bases: 7. The CDR3 spans 18 residues. Written as DNA, the CDR3 is TGTGCCAGCAGCTTAGGACTAGCGGGAGGGGGCTCAACCTACGAGCAGTACTTC. This encodes CASSLGLAGGGSTYEQYF.

This clone has a handful of counts. This sequence joins TRBV18 and TRBJ2-7; possibly TRBD1 or TRBD2 for D (5 bases each). V was trimmed by 3 bases and J by 4 bases, leaving 16 bases between them. This CDR3 has 15 amino acids. CDR1 and CDR2 from the germline V gene are KGHSH and LQKENI. Here the CDR3 DNA reads TGTGCCAGCTCACCCGGGGCAGGTGGGGAATACGAGCAGTACTTC. Translating gives CASSPGAGGEYEQYF. The whole variable domain, remainder taken from reference TRBV18 and TRBJ2-7, is NAGVMQNPRHLVRRRGQEARLRCSPMKGHSHVYWYRQLPEEGLKFMVYLQKENIIDESGMPKERFSAEFPKEGPSILRIQQVVRGDSAAYFCASSPGAGGEYEQYFGPGTRLTVT.

DNA of the CDR3: TGTGCCAGCAGCTTCCGCGTGGCAGATACGCAGTATTTT. It codes for CASSFRVADTQYF. The chain couples TRBV7-2 to TRBJ2-3; D is uncertain. The length of the CDR3 is 13 residues. V gave up 3 bases and J gave up 4 bases, with 8 bases separating them. Germline lookup yields CDR1 SGHTA and CDR2 FQGNSA.

This rearrangement joins TRBV2 to TRBJ2-3; no firm D call. The V end lost 3 bases, the J end lost 8 bases, and 6 bases lay between the germline ends. CDR1 is SNHLY and CDR2 is FYNNEI in the germline V gene. This CDR3 region has 11 residues. CDR3 in amino acids: CASSDSFTQYF. CDR3 nucleotide sequence: TGTGCCAGCAGTGATAGTTTTACGCAGTATTTT.

The chain joins TRBV4-3 to TRBJ2-6; no firm D call. CDR1 LGHNA and CDR2 YSLEER come from the germline V gene. The CDR3 spans 17 residues. With 0 bases removed from V and 0 bases from J, the gap between germline ends came to 9 bases. The CDR3 bases are TGCGCCAGCAGCCAAGAGGACGCCCACTCTGGGGCCAACGTCCTGACTTTC. Translated: CASSQEDAHSGANVLTF.

The gene calls are TRBV14 and TRBJ1-2; possible D gene TRBD1, 5 bases. V was clipped by 0 bases and J by 7 bases, with 15 bases between them. The CDR3 consists of 15 residues. In germline, CDR1 is SGHDN, CDR2 FVKESK. The CDR3 coding sequence is TGTGCCAGCAGCCAAGACGTGCAGGGATCTGCTGGCTACACCTTC. This sequence encodes CASSQDVQGSAGYTF.

This chain links TRBV28 with TRBJ1-1; no reliable D call. The V gene's germline CDR1 is MDHEN and CDR2 SYDVKM. The CDR3 consists of 11 residues. V lost 6 bases, J lost 7 bases, and 9 bases lay in between. The CDR3 nucleotides read TGTGCCAGCAGCGTGCAGTATGAAGCTTTCTTT. Translating it yields CASSVQYEAFF.

The CDR3 region has the DNA TGTGCCAGCAGCTCGGTCCGAAGACGGACTTTGTCGGGCTACACCTTC. It specifies CASSSVRRRTLSGYTF. The V call is TRBV6-6, the J call TRBJ1-2; D call uncertain. V was trimmed by 6 bases and J by 8 bases, leaving 25 bases between them. Germline loops: CDR1 MNHNY, CDR2 SVGAGI (reference sequence). The CDR3 is 16 residues long.

This clone was seen more than once but under ten times. The chain combines TRBV6-5 with TRBJ2-7, with TRBD2 identical over 10 bases. V was pared by 9 bases and J by 5 bases, with 4 bases of the junction left unmatched. Per germline, CDR1 MNHEY and CDR2 SVGAGI. The CDR3 length is 12 residues. CDR3 sequence reads: CASTSGVNEQYF. CDR3 DNA: TGTGCCAGTACTAGCGGGGTTAACGAGCAGTACTTC.

A few counts support this clone. The rearrangement joins TRBV6-5 to TRBJ1-6; D is ambiguous. V lost 0 bases, J lost 6 bases, and 9 bases lay in between. The CDR3 sequence is 15 residues long. The germline gives CDR1 MNHEY, CDR2 SVGAGI. In nucleotides, the CDR3 is TGTGCCAGCAGTTACTCGAGGGAAACTAATTCACCCCTCCACTTT. Encoded protein: CASSYSRETNSPLHF.

The V gene is TRBV5-1, the J gene TRBJ2-3; D gene unclear. V was cut by 4 bases and J by 3 bases, with 15 bases left in between. Germline CDR1 SGHRS, CDR2 YFSETQ. The CDR3 totals 15 residues. CDR3 in amino acids: CASSAGSIRTDTQYF. The CDR3 region has the DNA TGCGCCAGCAGCGCCGGGTCCATAAGGACAGATACGCAGTATTTT.

This rearrangement joins TRBV9 to TRBJ2-7; no firm D call. The CDR3 consists of 15 residues. Trimming shortened V by 0 bases and J by 4 bases, and 14 bases separated the two germline ends. Germline CDR1 is SGDLS and CDR2 is YYNGEE. The CDR3 DNA reads TGTGCCAGCAGCGTAGGGGCAGTTCCTCCGTACGAGCAGTACTTC. This encodes CASSVGAVPPYEQYF.

This chain joins TRBV6-6 and TRBJ1-4, with TRBD1 as a possible D gene (6 bases). Germline loops: CDR1 MNHNY, CDR2 SVGAGI (reference sequence). The CDR3 is made up of 16 amino acids. V dropped 6 bases and J dropped 8 bases, with 22 bases sitting between them. CDR3 in amino acids: CASSRIIDRRGEKLFF. The CDR3 nucleotides are TGTGCCAGCAGCCGGATTATAGACAGGAGGGGCGAAAAACTGTTTTTT.

The J gene is TRBJ1-1, the V gene TRBV11-2; TRBD1 matches at 7 bases. The CDR3 has 16 residues. With 6 bases clipped from V and 6 bases from J, the junction kept 16 bases outside the gene matches. CDR1 and CDR2 (germline): SGHAT, FQNNGV. The CDR3 is CASSPTQGWGSPEAFF. The CDR3 region has the DNA TGTGCCAGCAGTCCCACACAGGGGTGGGGAAGCCCTGAAGCTTTCTTT. The full variable domain, completed using reference TRBV11-2 and TRBJ1-1, is EAGVAQSPRYKIIEKRQSVAFWCNPISGHATLYWYQQILGQGPKLLIQFQNNGVVDDSQLPKDRFSAERLKGVDSTLKIQPAKLEDSAVYLCASSPTQGWGSPEAFFGQGTRLTVV.

This clone was detected once. This chain joins TRBV6-5 and TRBJ2-7; D is possibly TRBD2 (5 bases). Germline loops: CDR1 MNHEY, CDR2 SVGAGI. The ends were cut back, 5 bases at V and 4 bases at J, with 18 bases in the middle. The CDR3 has 15 amino acids. Here the CDR3 reads CASSNPRARAYEQYF. CDR3 coding DNA: TGTGCCAGCAGTAATCCGAGGGCCCGGGCATACGAGCAGTACTTC.

The rearrangement uses TRBV19 and TRBJ1-1, with 9 bases lining up with TRBD1. The CDR3 is 14 residues long. Germline V gene sequence: CDR1 LNHDA, CDR2 SQIVND (reference sequence). J gave up 4 bases and V 5 bases, and 5 bases lay outside the gene matches. CDR3 nucleotide sequence: TGTGCCAGTAGTGTACAGGGGGCGCGCACTGAAGCTTTCTTT. Amino acid sequence: CASSVQGARTEAFF.

The rearrangement joins TRBV9 to TRBJ2-5; D is possibly TRBD1 (7 bases). The ends were cut back, 3 bases at V and 9 bases at J, with 24 bases in the middle. Germline V gives CDR1 SGDLS, CDR2 YYNGEE. The CDR3 length is 16 residues. DNA of the CDR3: TGTGCCAGCAGCGCGAGTGGGGGGACAGCCGGTCTGGCCCAGTACTTC. Protein: CASSASGGTAGLAQYF. Full variable domain (missing parts from reference TRBV9 and TRBJ2-5): DSGVTQTPKHLITATGQRVTLRCSPRSGDLSVYWYQQSLDQGLQFLIQYYNGEERAKGNILERFSAQQFPDLHSELNLSSLELGDSALYFCASSASGGTAGLAQYFGPGTRLLVL.